These 23 T cell receptor beta chains were all obtained from the same sample, sequenced in a study of regulatory T cells in long-lasting Graves disease. As to time point: newly diagnosed GD, antithyroid drugs for less than 3 months. RNA from PBMCs was the source of the TCR library. The authors built TCR beta libraries using iRepertoire HTBI primers and Arm-PCR of CDR3 regions. TCRdb itself ran the multiplex PCR reads through MiXCR, one entry per CDR3 protein. The sample includes almost 450,000 distinct CDR3 sequences, 16% of them seen just once. This sample also appeared in a second study, on T cells in Graves' hyperthyroidism and ophthalmopathy.

The sequencing here drew on peripheral blood mononuclear cells (PBMCs), taken at new diagnosis, from a patient treated with antithyroid drugs. Receptors were obtained from a woman aged 30 to 39 with Graves disease.

This clonotype was detected ten times or more. This sequence joins TRBV11-2 and TRBJ2-1; 7 bases match TRBD1. The CDR3 covers 13 residues. The germline gives CDR1 SGHAT, CDR2 FQNNGV. V lost 5 bases to trimming and J lost 9 bases; unmatched junction nucleotides: 7. This CDR3 reads CASSPTGASEQFF. As DNA, the CDR3 is TGTGCCAGCAGCCCCACAGGGGCAAGTGAGCAGTTCTTC.

Many counts were recorded for this clonotype. This sequence joins TRBV7-2 and TRBJ2-3; 12 bases fit TRBD2. The germline gives CDR1 SGHTA, CDR2 FQGNSA. CDR3 length: 17 amino acids. The V segment lost 1 base and the J segment 5 bases; nucleotides outside the gene matches: 7. CDR3 DNA: TGTGCCAGCAGCTTAGTTACTAGCGGGAGGTCGGGAGATACGCAGTATTTT. This translates into CASSLVTSGRSGDTQYF.

J is TRBJ1-3 and V is TRBV28, with TRBD1 matching over 10 bases. Trimming at V came to 2 bases and at J to 8 bases, leaving 3 bases not matched to a gene. CDR1 is MDHEN, CDR2 SYDVKM, per germline. The CDR3 consists of 14 residues. CDR3 sequence reads: CASSLGTGVHTIYF. CDR3 bases: TGTGCCAGCAGTTTAGGGACAGGGGTACACACCATATATTTT.

The chain links TRBV20-1 to TRBJ2-1, with 9 bases aligning to TRBD2. This CDR3 has 15 amino acids. V lost 3 bases and J lost 9; bases outside the gene matches: 12. Per germline, CDR1 DFQATT and CDR2 SNEGSKA (reference sequence). The CDR3, as DNA: TGCAGTGCTAGGGTGGGACTAGCACGTGGGGGTGAGCAGTTCTTC. Translating gives CSARVGLARGGEQFF.

As concerns this clonotype: A much larger clone sits a single nucleotide away, making a read error possible. The genes are TRBV6-1 and TRBJ2-5, with 9 nucleotides matching TRBD1. This CDR3 region has 14 residues. The germline V gene has CDR1 MNHNS and CDR2 SASEGT. The CDR3, as DNA: TGTGCCACCCAGTGGGGACAGGGAGGAGAGGCCCAGTACTTC. Its translation: CATQWGQGGEAQYF.

This clonotype has more than one count but fewer than ten. A single base separates this from a much larger clone, so it may be a read error. J is TRBJ2-1 and V is TRBV5-1; 7 bases agree with TRBD1. This CDR3 spans 15 amino acids. Germline V gene lookup returns CDR1 SGHRS and CDR2 YFSETQ. The CDR3 nucleotides read TGCGCCAGCAGCCCCCGTAGGGACAGATACAATGATCAGTTCTTC. It codes for CASSPRRDRYNDQFF.

This clonotype turned up a few times. The chain has TRBV15 and TRBJ2-2; D is ambiguous. The V end lost 3 bases, the J end lost 6 bases, and 11 bases lay between the germline ends. CDR3 length: 14 amino acids. Germline V gene lookup returns CDR1 LNHNV and CDR2 YYDKDF (reference sequence). CDR3 coding DNA: TGTGCCACCAGCAGGTCTTTAATGGCCGGGGAGCTGTTTTTT. Its translation is CATSRSLMAGELFF.

V is TRBV20-1 and J is TRBJ1-5; 11 nucleotides align to TRBD1. Germline V CDR1 and CDR2: DFQATT, SNEGSKA (reference sequence). The CDR3 has 18 amino acids. Losses at the gene ends were 3 bases for V and 2 bases for J; bases not matched to a gene: 12. DNA for the CDR3: TGCAGTGCTAGGAATACCGGGACAGGGGGTAGGGGCAATCAGCCCCAGCATTTT. Its protein product is CSARNTGTGGRGNQPQHF.

The CDR3 nucleotides are TGTGCCAGCAGTGAACAGGGACAGGGGGCTGGTGGCTACACCTTC. It encodes CASSEQGQGAGGYTF. The chain joins TRBV6-1 to TRBJ1-2; the match to TRBD1 covers 12 bases. The CDR3 is 15 residues long. Trimming took 2 bases from V and 7 from J; bases not matched to a gene: 5. CDR1 is MNHNS, CDR2 SASEGT, per germline.

This clonotype was counted ten times or more. The chain uses TRBV28 and TRBJ2-7; TRBD2 might be the D (5 bases). V was clipped by 6 bases and J by 0 bases, with 12 bases between them. CDR1 is MDHEN, CDR2 SYDVKM, per germline. This CDR3 comprises 14 residues. As DNA, the CDR3 is TGTGCCAGCAGGGGCAGACTAATCTCCTACGAGCAGTACTTC. It specifies CASRGRLISYEQYF.

In this sample, this clonotype turned up many times. This chain's CDR3 is CAWSVPPRRSGYTF. CDR3 nucleotide sequence: TGTGCCTGGAGTGTACCCCCCAGAAGAAGCGGCTACACCTTC. J is TRBJ1-2 and V is TRBV30; D unclear. CDR3 size: 14 residues. Germline V gene data show CDR1 as GTSNPN and CDR2 as SVGIG (reference sequence). V lost 0 bases and J lost 8, with 16 bases in between. Combining the CDR3 with reference TRBV30 and TRBJ1-2 gives the whole variable domain SQTIHQWPATLVQPVGSPLSLECTVEGTSNPNLYWYRQAAGRGLQLLFYSVGIGQISSEVPQNLSASRPQDRQFILSSKKLLLSDSGFYLCAWSVPPRRSGYTFGSGTRLTVV.

This clonotype was counted ten times or more. The chain joins TRBV2 to TRBJ2-7; 8 bases are a match to TRBD1. The germline V gene encodes CDR1 SNHLY and CDR2 FYNNEI. Trimming removed 7 bases from V and 4 bases from J; junction bases left unmatched: 12. CDR3 length: 15 residues. The CDR3 reads CASKYRTGNPYEQYF. The DNA of the CDR3 is TGTGCCAGCAAATATAGGACAGGGAATCCTTACGAGCAGTACTTC.

The J gene is TRBJ2-4, the V gene TRBV27; D tentatively reads TRBD1 or TRBD2 (5 bases each). The ends were cut back, 7 bases at V and 0 bases at J, with 22 bases in the middle. Per the germline V gene, CDR1 is MNHEY and CDR2 is SMNVEV (reference sequence). The CDR3 loop spans 18 amino acids. The CDR3 loop is CASTKKGPVILAKNIQYF. The CDR3 bases are TGTGCCAGCACTAAAAAGGGACCGGTAATACTAGCCAAAAACATTCAGTACTTC.

This clonotype was picked up many times. The chain has TRBV10-3 and TRBJ2-3, with 7 bases that match TRBD2. CDR1 is ENHRY and CDR2 is SYGVKD in the germline V gene. With V trimmed by 0 bases and J by 2 bases, 5 bases remained unmatched. The CDR3 totals 16 residues. CDR3 in amino acids: CAISESWGTNTDTQYF. CDR3 DNA sequence: TGTGCCATCAGTGAGTCCTGGGGGACTAACACAGATACGCAGTATTTT.

This clonotype was observed at least ten times. This chain connects TRBV7-2 to TRBJ1-2; 10 bases are shared with TRBD1. This CDR3 contains 15 residues. CDR1 and CDR2 from the germline V gene are SGHTA and FQGNSA. The junction had 5 bases not matched to a gene; V was cut back by 3 bases and J by 4 bases. The chain's CDR3 is CASSFGTGARYGYTF. The CDR3 DNA reads as TGTGCCAGCAGCTTTGGGACAGGGGCCCGCTATGGCTACACCTTC.

The chain carries TRBV20-1 and TRBJ1-5; D gene ambiguous. This CDR3 region has 14 residues. V was shortened by 5 bases and J by 6 bases, with 17 bases between the two germline ends. Germline V gives CDR1 DFQATT, CDR2 SNEGSKA (reference sequence). In DNA, the CDR3 is TGCAGTGCTCAGACCGGAGGTGAGACTCAGCCCCAGCATTTT. This translates into CSAQTGGETQPQHF.

J is TRBJ2-1 and V is TRBV11-2; 10 bases are a match to TRBD2. The CDR3 contains 15 residues. Germline V gene lookup returns CDR1 SGHAT and CDR2 FQNNGV. V gave up 1 base and J gave up 8 bases; unmatched junction bases: 5. DNA of the CDR3: TGTGCCAGCAGCTTAGGTCTAGCGGGAGTCTATGAGCAGTTCTTC. Protein: CASSLGLAGVYEQFF.

This clonotype was counted at least ten times. The genes are TRBV20-1 and TRBJ2-5; D call uncertain. Germline V gene data show CDR1 as DFQATT and CDR2 as SNEGSKA (reference sequence). CDR3 size: 13 residues. The V end lost 6 bases, the J end lost 1 base, and 12 bases lay between the germline ends. The CDR3 spells CSALLSRQETQYF. The CDR3 nucleotides are TGCAGTGCCCTCCTATCGCGCCAAGAGACCCAGTACTTC.

This clonotype was found many times. The chain couples TRBV7-2 to TRBJ2-7; 7 nucleotides match TRBD2. Germline V gene lookup returns CDR1 SGHTA and CDR2 FQGNSA. The junction had 3 bases not matched to a gene; V was cut back by 4 bases and J by 0 bases. CDR3 size: 14 residues. CDR3 loop: CASSWRGSSYEQYF. The DNA for the CDR3 is TGTGCCAGCAGCTGGCGGGGGAGCTCCTACGAGCAGTACTTC.

In its sample, this clonotype was seen once. A much larger clone sits a single nucleotide away, making a read error possible. The V gene is TRBV28, the J gene TRBJ1-1; D is perhaps TRBD1 (6 bases). Germline V gene lookup returns CDR1 MDHEN and CDR2 SYDVKM. The CDR3 is 15 amino acids. The CDR3 nucleotides are TGTGCCAGCAGTTTAACGGAGGGGGGGAACACTGGAGCTTTCTTT. As protein: CASSLTEGGNTGAFF.

This clonotype was seen a handful of times. The CDR3 loop is CASSYSIGYEQYF. CDR3 nucleotide sequence: TGTGCCAGCAGTTACTCGATCGGCTACGAGCAGTACTTC. This chain uses TRBV6-6 with TRBJ2-7; no reliable D call. Germline V gene lookup returns CDR1 MNHNY and CDR2 SVGAGI (reference sequence). V was trimmed by 0 bases and J by 3 bases, leaving 6 bases between them. The CDR3 consists of 13 residues.

The V call is TRBV10-3, the J call TRBJ2-3; the D is unclear. Germline loops: CDR1 ENHRY, CDR2 SYGVKD. CDR3 length: 12 residues. The ends were cut back, 10 bases at V and 2 bases at J, with 10 bases in the middle. Here the CDR3 reads CATTENTDTQYF. Written as DNA, the CDR3 is TGTGCCACTACGGAGAACACAGATACGCAGTATTTT.

The sample holds many counts of this clonotype. V gene TRBV11-2 combines with J gene TRBJ2-1; tentatively, D is TRBD1 (5 bases). Per the germline V gene, CDR1 is SGHAT and CDR2 is FQNNGV. The CDR3 length is 15 residues. Trimming cost V 5 bases and J 2 bases, with 13 bases left between them. The CDR3 is CASSQGHFAYNEQFF. DNA of the CDR3: TGTGCCAGCAGCCAAGGACACTTCGCCTACAATGAGCAGTTCTTC.